Each of the 30 T cell receptor beta chains below was sequenced from the same sample in a study of vaccination and CD4 T cells after COVID-19. No antigen has been assigned to these receptors. Documented treatment: approximately 9-day PBMC culture with coronavirus spike peptide pools or control peptides (ViraFEST assay). The Oncomine TCR Beta short-read assay was applied to DNA of cultured CD4+ T cells. TCRdb itself ran the PCR reads through MiXCR, one entry per CDR3 protein. The table includes a few thousand distinct CDR3 sequences, about 71% detected once. Input material: CD4+ T cells from blood, cultured in vitro. Receptor source: a human donor who had recovered from COVID-19.

The V and J genes are TRBV6-1 and TRBJ1-1; D might be TRBD1 (5 bases). The CDR3 sequence is 13 residues long. Trimming took 7 bases from V and 6 from J, leaving 15 bases between them. Germline loops: CDR1 MNHNS, CDR2 SASEGT. CDR3 residues: CASNLQAQAEAFF. The CDR3 nucleotides are TGTGCCAGCAACCTACAGGCGCAGGCTGAAGCTTTCTTT.

This clonotype was recorded a few times. V and J are TRBV20-1 and TRBJ1-1; D is perhaps TRBD1 (5 bases). Germline V gene data show CDR1 as DFQATT and CDR2 as SNEGSKA (reference sequence). With 8 bases removed from V and 9 bases from J, the gap between germline ends came to 22 bases. The length of the CDR3 is 13 residues. This chain's CDR3 is CSTTGVEGLKAFF. CDR3 nucleotide sequence: TGCAGTACAACGGGGGTTGAGGGGCTGAAAGCTTTCTTT.

This clonotype came up a few times. The V gene is TRBV20-1, the J gene TRBJ1-5; D uncertain. Germline V lookup: CDR1 DFQATT, CDR2 SNEGSKA (reference sequence). The ends were cut back, 0 bases at V and 6 bases at J, with 9 bases in the middle. The CDR3 length is 13 residues. The CDR3 DNA reads as TGCAGTGCTAGAGATGGGTACCCTCAGCCCCAGCATTTT. This codes for CSARDGYPQPQHF.

This clonotype is medium-sized (0.01 to 0.1%). This sequence joins TRBV6-1 and TRBJ1-5; D remains unclear. The CDR3 is 11 residues long. V gave up 5 bases and J gave up 11 bases, with 10 bases separating them. Germline-derived CDR1 and CDR2 are MNHNS and SASEGT. The CDR3 here is CASSTQVAQHF. The CDR3 DNA is TGTGCCAGCAGTACTCAGGTGGCCCAGCATTTT.

The V and J genes are TRBV5-4 and TRBJ1-6, with a tentative D call TRBD1 (5 bases). V lost 0 bases to trimming and J lost 0 bases, with 7 bases between them. This CDR3 region has 16 residues. Per the germline V gene, CDR1 is SGHNT and CDR2 is YYREEE (reference sequence). This CDR3 is CASSLDRSSYNSPLHF. The CDR3 nucleotides read TGTGCCAGCAGCTTGGACAGGAGCTCCTATAATTCACCCCTCCACTTT. Full variable domain (remainder filled in from reference TRBV5-4 and TRBJ1-6): ETGVTQSPTHLIKTRGQQVTLRCSSQSGHNTVSWYQQALGQGPQFIFQYYREEENGRGNFPPRFSGLQFPNYSSELNVNALELDDSALYLCASSLDRSSYNSPLHFGNGTRLTVT.

CDR3 residues: CSARDSFGASYQPQHF. The CDR3 DNA follows: TGCAGTGCTAGAGATAGTTTTGGGGCGAGCTATCAGCCCCAGCATTTT. The chain couples TRBV20-1 to TRBJ1-5; TRBD1 might be the D (5 bases). The CDR3 contains 16 residues. The ends were cut back, 0 bases at V and 5 bases at J, with 17 bases in the middle. CDR1 is DFQATT, CDR2 SNEGSKA, per germline (reference sequence).

This clonotype has more than one count but fewer than ten. V and J are TRBV4-1 and TRBJ2-6; possible D gene TRBD1, 6 bases. CDR3 length: 17 residues. Germline CDR1 reads MGHRA; CDR2 reads YSYEKL. The V and J ends lost 0 bases and 2 bases respectively, with 11 bases between them. CDR3 coding DNA: TGCGCCAGCAGCCAAGACCGTACAGGGACTGGGGCCAACGTCCTGACTTTC. It codes for CASSQDRTGTGANVLTF.

In this sample, this clonotype turned up a few times. The gene calls are TRBV7-9 and TRBJ1-6; the D gene is possibly TRBD1 (5 bases). V was trimmed by 8 bases and J by 6 bases, leaving 26 bases between them. This CDR3 region has 18 residues. Germline V gene lookup returns CDR1 SEHNR and CDR2 FQNEAQ (reference sequence). This chain's CDR3 is CASAPPFRVSGGNSPLHF. CDR3 in DNA: TGTGCCAGCGCTCCTCCGTTCAGGGTCTCGGGGGGTAATTCACCCCTCCACTTT.

The chain is built from TRBV6-5 and TRBJ2-1; D ambiguous. The CDR3 loop spans 14 amino acids. CDR1 is MNHEY and CDR2 is SVGAGI in the germline V gene. The V end was cut by 2 bases, the J end by 8 bases, with 13 bases between. The CDR3 DNA sequence: TGTGCCAGCAGTTACGAAGGGTTTGTAGATGAGCAGTTCTTC. As protein: CASSYEGFVDEQFF.

V gene TRBV7-9 combines with J gene TRBJ1-1, with D tentatively TRBD1 (5 bases). Looked up from germline, CDR1 is SEHNR and CDR2 is FQNEAQ (reference sequence). V shed 6 bases and J shed 0 bases, with 11 bases lying between them. The CDR3 totals 14 residues. CDR3 in amino acids: CASSMPGMNTEAFF. The CDR3 DNA follows: TGTGCCAGCAGTATGCCAGGGATGAACACTGAAGCTTTCTTT.

The genes are TRBV19 and TRBJ2-3, with D perhaps matching TRBD1 (7 bases). The germline CDR1 and CDR2 sequences are LNHDA and SQIVND (reference sequence). The CDR3 covers 14 residues. Between the trimmed V and J ends, which lost 1 base and 6 bases, there was a span of 11 bases. CDR3 region: CASSIGAGGDTQYF. As DNA, the CDR3 is TGTGCCAGTAGTATAGGAGCAGGGGGGGATACGCAGTATTTT.

The chain joins TRBV6-1 to TRBJ2-7, with 7 nucleotides matching TRBD1. This CDR3 contains 16 residues. Germline V gene sequence: CDR1 MNHNS, CDR2 SASEGT. V was clipped by 5 bases and J by 2 bases; unmatched bases: 12. Here the CDR3 reads CASSRDSETGPYEQYF. CDR3 bases: TGTGCCAGCAGTCGAGATTCAGAGACAGGGCCCTACGAGCAGTACTTC.

The chain couples TRBV7-9 to TRBJ1-1, with D uncertain. CDR3 length: 13 residues. Germline V gives CDR1 SEHNR, CDR2 FQNEAQ (reference sequence). Between the trimmed V and J ends, which lost 7 bases and 4 bases, there was a span of 13 bases. This CDR3 reads CASTPSGGTEAFF. As DNA, the CDR3 is TGTGCCAGCACCCCATCGGGTGGCACTGAAGCTTTCTTT.

This rearrangement joins TRBV20-1 to TRBJ1-3, with a tentative D call TRBD1 (5 bases). V was shortened by 3 bases and J by 8 bases, with 23 bases between the two germline ends. The CDR3 is 16 amino acids. CDR1 is DFQATT and CDR2 is SNEGSKA in the germline V gene (reference sequence). DNA for the CDR3: TGCAGTGCTAGTCCGAGTTCCGAAGGGGCCTCGGACACCATATATTTT. It is translated as CSASPSSEGASDTIYF.

This sequence joins TRBV28 and TRBJ1-1; tentatively, D is TRBD1 (5 bases). CDR3 length equals 13 residues. The germline V gene has CDR1 MDHEN and CDR2 SYDVKM. Trimming took off 5 bases at V and 0 bases at J, with 7 bases between the two ends. CDR3 coding DNA: TGTGCCAGCAGTAAGGACATGAACACTGAAGCTTTCTTT. The encoded protein is CASSKDMNTEAFF.

The chain recombines TRBV6-1 with TRBJ2-7, with D perhaps TRBD1 or TRBD2 (5 bases each). V was pared by 5 bases and J by 5 bases, with 13 bases between. CDR3 length: 13 amino acids. CDR1 and CDR2 from the germline V gene are MNHNS and SASEGT. In nucleotides, the CDR3 is TGTGCCAGCAGTATCGGGGCTAGACACGAGCAGTACTTC. Translation: CASSIGARHEQYF.

The sample holds a few counts of this clonotype. The rearrangement joins TRBV10-3 to TRBJ2-7, with D hard to call. V lost 8 bases and J lost 1, with 12 bases in between. This CDR3 comprises 13 residues. Germline CDR1 and CDR2: ENHRY and SYGVKD. CDR3: CAIASGGSYEQYF. The CDR3 coding sequence is TGTGCCATCGCGTCGGGCGGATCCTACGAGCAGTACTTC.

This clonotype was seen a handful of times. The chain couples TRBV10-3 to TRBJ1-2, with a possible D match to TRBD1 (5 bases). This CDR3 has 13 amino acids. Germline V gene lookup returns CDR1 ENHRY and CDR2 SYGVKD. V lost 8 bases to trimming and J lost 3 bases, with 13 bases between them. The CDR3 spells CAIVEGRDYGYTF. The CDR3 DNA follows: TGTGCCATCGTGGAGGGGCGGGACTATGGCTACACCTTC.

This sequence joins TRBV5-3 and TRBJ2-3, with TRBD2 matching over 12 bases. TRBV5-3 is classed as an ORF, of uncertain function. J gave up 1 base and V 5 bases, and 11 bases lay outside the gene matches. The CDR3 totals 18 residues. CDR3 coding DNA: TGTGCCAGAAGAAAGGAGATTCTAGCGGGGGGGGGCACAGATACGCAGTATTTT. It encodes CARRKEILAGGGTDTQYF.

This clonotype was counted between two and nine times. The CDR3 spells CSARPGVGEQYF. In DNA form, the CDR3 reads TGCAGTGCTAGACCAGGGGTGGGGGAGCAGTACTTC. The gene calls are TRBV20-1 and TRBJ2-7; D is possibly TRBD1 (6 bases). Germline CDR1 is DFQATT and CDR2 is SNEGSKA (reference sequence). The CDR3 is 12 amino acids. Trimming cost V 2 bases and J 7 bases, with 12 bases left between them.

The chain combines TRBV19 with TRBJ1-1, with 8 bases aligning to TRBD1. J lost 1 base, V lost 5 bases, and 6 bases had no gene match. This CDR3 comprises 15 residues. The germline V gene encodes CDR1 LNHDA and CDR2 SQIVND (reference sequence). The CDR3, as DNA: TGTGCCAGTAGTTTCAGGGGGCCCTCGAACACTGAAGCTTTCTTT. The encoded protein is CASSFRGPSNTEAFF.

Concerning this clonotype itself: The junction departs from the called germline gene at one end, perhaps through a read error. The genes are TRBV28 and TRBJ1-2; D possibly corresponds to TRBD1 (5 bases). The CDR3 runs 13 residues. Germline-derived CDR1 and CDR2 are MDHEN and SYDVKM. The chain's CDR3 is CASRLWGRDGYTF. CDR3 coding DNA: TGTGCCAGCAGGTTATGGGGGAGAGATGGCTACACCTTC.

V is TRBV11-2 and J is TRBJ2-3; TRBD2 agrees at 10 bases. The V segment lost 6 bases and the J segment 5 bases; nucleotides outside the gene matches: 11. The V gene's germline CDR1 is SGHAT and CDR2 FQNNGV. This CDR3 spans 16 amino acids. The CDR3 sequence: CASSQQAGGAKDTQYF. CDR3 nucleotides: TGTGCCAGCAGTCAACAAGCGGGGGGGGCAAAAGATACGCAGTATTTT. Drawing the rest from reference TRBV11-2 and TRBJ2-3, the complete variable domain is EAGVAQSPRYKIIEKRQSVAFWCNPISGHATLYWYQQILGQGPKLLIQFQNNGVVDDSQLPKDRFSAERLKGVDSTLKIQPAKLEDSAVYLCASSQQAGGAKDTQYFGPGTRLTVL.

The gene calls are TRBV10-3 and TRBJ2-5; D call uncertain. The germline V gene encodes CDR1 ENHRY and CDR2 SYGVKD. CDR3 length: 15 residues. The ends were cut back, 5 bases at V and 1 base at J, with 14 bases in the middle. Here the CDR3 reads CAISRDGEFQETQYF. The DNA of the CDR3 is TGTGCCATCAGTAGGGATGGGGAATTCCAAGAGACCCAGTACTTC.

The chain links TRBV10-3 to TRBJ2-1; D call uncertain. Germline CDR1 ENHRY, CDR2 SYGVKD. Between the trimmed V and J ends, which lost 10 bases and 6 bases, there was a span of 10 bases. CDR3 length: 11 amino acids. The CDR3 DNA sequence: TGTGCCACCACCCATACCAATGAGCAGTTCTTC. This sequence encodes CATTHTNEQFF.

Details on this clonotype: At one of its ends the junction is not consistent with the germline gene, which may arise from a read error. DNA for the CDR3: TGTACCAGCAGTTTCCCGCCCAAGGAATGGCTGAGGGGTAATGAGAGGAATGAGCAGTTCTTC. Protein product: CTSSFPPKEWLRGNERNEQFF. The J gene is TRBJ2-1, the V gene TRBV28; D could derive from TRBD1 or TRBD2 (5 bases each). Germline assignment: CDR1 MDHEN and CDR2 SYDVKM. The CDR3 is 21 amino acids. Full variable domain (rest looked up from reference TRBV28 and TRBJ2-1): DVKVTQSSRYLVKRTGEKVFLECVQDMDHENMFWYRQDPGLGLRLIYFSYDVKMKEKGDIPEGYSVSREKKERFSLILESASTNQTSMYLCTSSFPPKEWLRGNERNEQFFGPGTRLTVL.

CDR3 nucleotides: TGTGCCAGTAGTATGCAGGGTCGGAACACTGAAGCTTTCTTT. Translated: CASSMQGRNTEAFF. The chain joins TRBV19 to TRBJ1-1, with a weak D call TRBD1 (5 bases). CDR3 length equals 14 residues. V shed 3 bases and J shed 1 base, with 9 bases lying between them. Germline V gives CDR1 LNHDA, CDR2 SQIVND (reference sequence). The full variable domain, completed using reference TRBV19 and TRBJ1-1, is DGGITQSPKYLFRKEGQNVTLSCEQNLNHDAMYWYRQDPGQGLRLIYYSQIVNDFQKGDIAEGYSVSREKKESFPLTVTSAQKNPTAFYLCASSMQGRNTEAFFGQGTRLTVV.

This rearrangement joins TRBV20-1 to TRBJ2-6; no clear D gene. CDR1 and CDR2 from the germline V gene are DFQATT and SNEGSKA (reference sequence). The CDR3 has 14 residues. V dropped 6 bases and J dropped 0 bases, with 9 bases sitting between them. CDR3: CSAPAVSGANVLTF. CDR3 DNA: TGCAGTGCGCCGGCAGTCTCTGGGGCCAACGTCCTGACTTTC.

The gene calls are TRBV20-1 and TRBJ1-1; TRBD1 aligns across 9 bases. CDR1 is DFQATT, CDR2 SNEGSKA, per germline (reference sequence). The CDR3 is 12 residues long. V lost 6 bases and J lost 4; bases outside the gene matches: 3. CDR3 amino acids: CSAMTGGTEAFF. DNA for the CDR3: TGCAGTGCCATGACAGGGGGCACTGAAGCTTTCTTT.

This clonotype was seen a few times. The chain carries TRBV7-2 and TRBJ1-2, with D unresolved. Trimming shortened V by 1 base and J by 5 bases, and 11 bases separated the two germline ends. This CDR3 has 14 residues. Germline CDR1 and CDR2: SGHTA and FQGNSA. This CDR3 reads CASSLVGAGYGYTF. As DNA, the CDR3 is TGTGCCAGCAGCTTAGTGGGTGCGGGATATGGCTACACCTTC.